The clone carrying this T cell receptor (beta chain) was recorded only once. Healthy HIV-negative adults without recent acute infections or vaccinations served as donors. Adult Caucasians living in Nashville, Tennessee made up all of the donors. Genomic DNA came from about 97 million PBMCs in unsorted samples. The data belong to a study of shared clonotypes between healthy human individuals. Deep-level assay runs were performed. This table comes from immunoSEQ multiplex PCR, and its TCRdb copy is limited to in-frame clones, with some not included. This table has approximately 510,000 clones, 79% appearing once. In germline, CDR1 is MRHNA, CDR2 SNTAGT. With 5 bases removed from V and 3 bases from J, the gap between germline ends came to 14 bases. The CDR3 consists of 16 residues.

The sample taken for sequencing was PBMCs. This chain links TRBV6-4 with TRBJ2-6; D perhaps matches TRBD1 (5 bases). The sequence came from a middle-aged woman in good health. Some clones in this sample may be carry-over from other donors' samples. CDR3 coding DNA: TGTGCCAGCAGTCCTACCCCAGGGATTGGGGCCAACGTCCTGACTTTC. It encodes CASSPTPGIGANVLTF.